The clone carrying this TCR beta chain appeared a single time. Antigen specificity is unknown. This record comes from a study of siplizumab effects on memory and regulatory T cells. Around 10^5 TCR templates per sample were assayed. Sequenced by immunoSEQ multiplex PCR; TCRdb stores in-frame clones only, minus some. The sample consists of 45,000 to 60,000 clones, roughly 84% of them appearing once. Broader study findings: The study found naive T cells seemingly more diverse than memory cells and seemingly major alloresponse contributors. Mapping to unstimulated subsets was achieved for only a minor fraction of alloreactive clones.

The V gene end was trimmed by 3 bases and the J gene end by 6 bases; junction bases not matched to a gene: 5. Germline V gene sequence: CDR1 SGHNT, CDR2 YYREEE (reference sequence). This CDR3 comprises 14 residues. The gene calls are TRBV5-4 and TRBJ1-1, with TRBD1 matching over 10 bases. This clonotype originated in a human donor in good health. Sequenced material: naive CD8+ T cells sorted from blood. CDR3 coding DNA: TGTGCCAGCAGCTCGCCGACAGGGGGCTCTGAAGCTTTCTTT. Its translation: CASSSPTGGSEAFF.